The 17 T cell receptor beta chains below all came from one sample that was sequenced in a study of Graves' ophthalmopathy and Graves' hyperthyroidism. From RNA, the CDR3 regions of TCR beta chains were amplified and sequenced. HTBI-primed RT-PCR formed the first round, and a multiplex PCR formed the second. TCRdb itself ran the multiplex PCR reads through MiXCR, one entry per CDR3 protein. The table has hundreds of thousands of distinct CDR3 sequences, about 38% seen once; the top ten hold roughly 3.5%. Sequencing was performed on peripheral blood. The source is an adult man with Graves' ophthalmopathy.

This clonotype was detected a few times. The CDR3 spells CASSQGQGGNEKLFF. The DNA for the CDR3 is TGTGCCAGCAGCCAAGGACAGGGAGGTAATGAAAAACTGTTTTTT. This sequence joins TRBV9 and TRBJ1-4; TRBD1 matches at 8 bases. The V and J ends lost 4 bases and 4 bases, in that order; junction bases with no gene match: 6. Germline loops: CDR1 SGDLS, CDR2 YYNGEE. The CDR3 has 15 amino acids.

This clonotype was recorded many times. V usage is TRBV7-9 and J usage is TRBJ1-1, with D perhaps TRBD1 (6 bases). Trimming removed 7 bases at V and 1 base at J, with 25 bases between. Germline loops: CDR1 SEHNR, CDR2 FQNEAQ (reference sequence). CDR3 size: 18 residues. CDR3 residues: CASNDIGKRTAENTEAFF. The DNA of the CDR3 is TGTGCCAGCAATGATATAGGGAAGAGGACAGCTGAGAACACTGAAGCTTTCTTT.

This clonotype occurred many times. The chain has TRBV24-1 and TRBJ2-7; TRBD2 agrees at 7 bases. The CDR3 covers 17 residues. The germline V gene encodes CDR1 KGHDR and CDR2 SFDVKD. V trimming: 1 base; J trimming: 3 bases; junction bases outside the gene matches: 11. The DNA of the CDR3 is TGTGCCACCAGTGATTTCGACCTCAAGCGGGGTCGCTACGAGCAGTACTTC. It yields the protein CATSDFDLKRGRYEQYF.

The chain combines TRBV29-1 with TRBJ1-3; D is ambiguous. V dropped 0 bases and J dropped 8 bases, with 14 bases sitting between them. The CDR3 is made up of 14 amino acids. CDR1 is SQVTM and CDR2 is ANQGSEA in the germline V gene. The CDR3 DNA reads TGCAGCGTTGAAGACAGAGACTATGGCTACACCATATATTTT. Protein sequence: CSVEDRDYGYTIYF.

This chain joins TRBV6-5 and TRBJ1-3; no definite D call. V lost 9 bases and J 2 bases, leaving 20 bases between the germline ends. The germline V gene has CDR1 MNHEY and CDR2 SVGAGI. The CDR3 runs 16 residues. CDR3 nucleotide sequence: TGTGCCAGTCTCTCTAGGACCGGGGTGACTGGAAACACCATATATTTT. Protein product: CASLSRTGVTGNTIYF.

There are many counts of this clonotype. Here the CDR3 reads CASSAPAVEYF. Written as DNA, the CDR3 is TGCGCCAGCAGCGCACCAGCGGTGGAGTACTTC. This chain uses TRBV5-1 with TRBJ2-7; D possibly corresponds to TRBD2 (5 bases). V was cut by 4 bases and J by 11 bases, with 13 bases left in between. CDR1 is SGHRS and CDR2 is YFSETQ in the germline V gene. The CDR3 is 11 amino acids.

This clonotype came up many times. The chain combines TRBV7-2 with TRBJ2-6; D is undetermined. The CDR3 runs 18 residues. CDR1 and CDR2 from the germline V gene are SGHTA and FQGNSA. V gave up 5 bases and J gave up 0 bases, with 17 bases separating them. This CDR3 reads CASSQDIQASSGANVLTF. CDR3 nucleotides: TGTGCCAGCAGCCAAGATATCCAGGCCTCCTCTGGGGCCAACGTCCTGACTTTC.

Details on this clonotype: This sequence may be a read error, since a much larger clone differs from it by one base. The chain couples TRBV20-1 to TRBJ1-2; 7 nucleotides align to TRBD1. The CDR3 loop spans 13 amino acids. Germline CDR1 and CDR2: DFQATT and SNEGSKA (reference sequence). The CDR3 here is CSARRQGFYGCTF. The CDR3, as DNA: TGCAGTGCTAGACGACAGGGATTCTATGGCTGCACCTTC.

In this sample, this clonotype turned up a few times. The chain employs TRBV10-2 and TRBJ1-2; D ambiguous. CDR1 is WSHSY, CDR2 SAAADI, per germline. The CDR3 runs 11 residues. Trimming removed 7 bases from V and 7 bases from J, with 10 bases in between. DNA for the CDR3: TGCGCCAGCACGGACCGGCGTGGCTACACCTTC. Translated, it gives CASTDRRGYTF.

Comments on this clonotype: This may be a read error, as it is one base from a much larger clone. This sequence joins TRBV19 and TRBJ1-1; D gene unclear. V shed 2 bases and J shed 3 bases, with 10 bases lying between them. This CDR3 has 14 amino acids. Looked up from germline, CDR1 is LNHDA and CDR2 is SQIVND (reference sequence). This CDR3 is CASSIPHGDTEAFF. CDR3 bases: TGTGCCAGTAGTATACCGCACGGGGACACTGAAGCTTTCTTT.

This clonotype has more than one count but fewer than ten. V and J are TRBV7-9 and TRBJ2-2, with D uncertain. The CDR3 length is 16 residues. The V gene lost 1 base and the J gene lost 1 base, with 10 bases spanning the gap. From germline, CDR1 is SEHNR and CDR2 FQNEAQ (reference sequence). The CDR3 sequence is CASSLGLLGNTGELFF. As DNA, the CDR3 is TGTGCCAGCAGCTTAGGGTTATTGGGGAACACCGGGGAGCTGTTTTTT.

The CDR3 is CASLQGFEAFF. The CDR3 DNA is TGTGCCAGCTTACAGGGGTTTGAAGCTTTCTTT. The chain couples TRBV27 to TRBJ1-1, with 7 bases matching TRBD1. Germline CDR1 MNHEY, CDR2 SMNVEV (reference sequence). V lost 8 bases to trimming and J lost 7 bases; unmatched junction nucleotides: 4. The length of the CDR3 is 11 residues.

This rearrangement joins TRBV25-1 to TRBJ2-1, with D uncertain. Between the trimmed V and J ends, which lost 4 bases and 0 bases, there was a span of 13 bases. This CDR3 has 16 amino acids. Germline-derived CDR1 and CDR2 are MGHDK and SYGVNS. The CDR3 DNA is TGTGCCAGCAGTGGCGTTAAAGGTTTCTCCTACAATGAGCAGTTCTTC. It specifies CASSGVKGFSYNEQFF.

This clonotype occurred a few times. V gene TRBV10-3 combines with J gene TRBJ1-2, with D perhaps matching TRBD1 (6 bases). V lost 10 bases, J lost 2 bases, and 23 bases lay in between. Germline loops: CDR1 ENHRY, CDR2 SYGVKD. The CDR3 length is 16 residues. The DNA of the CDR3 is TGTGCCAGCAGCAAGACCACAGGGAGAGGGAACTATGGCTACACCTTC. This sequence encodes CASSKTTGRGNYGYTF.

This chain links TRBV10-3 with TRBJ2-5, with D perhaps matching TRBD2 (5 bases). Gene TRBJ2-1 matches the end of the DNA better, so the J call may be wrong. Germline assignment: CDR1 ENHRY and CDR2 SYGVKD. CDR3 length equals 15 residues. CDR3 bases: TGTGCCATCAGTGAGTCGAGCGTGGGGAGCAATGAGCAGTTCTTC. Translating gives CAISESSVGSNEQFF.

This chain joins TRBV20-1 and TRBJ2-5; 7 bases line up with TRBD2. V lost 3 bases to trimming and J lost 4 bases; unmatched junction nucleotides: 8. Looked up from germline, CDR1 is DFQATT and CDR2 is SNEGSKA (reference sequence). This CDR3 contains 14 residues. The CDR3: CSASKVGRVETQYF. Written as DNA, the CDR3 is TGCAGTGCTAGTAAGGTGGGGAGGGTAGAGACCCAGTACTTC.

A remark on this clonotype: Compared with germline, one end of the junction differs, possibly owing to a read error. CDR3 DNA sequence: TGTGGCAGCAGTTTCGACTCACTCTACGAGCAGTACTTC. It yields the protein CGSSFDSLYEQYF. The J gene is TRBJ2-7, the V gene TRBV12-3 or TRBV12-4; D remains ambiguous. CDR3 size: 13 residues.